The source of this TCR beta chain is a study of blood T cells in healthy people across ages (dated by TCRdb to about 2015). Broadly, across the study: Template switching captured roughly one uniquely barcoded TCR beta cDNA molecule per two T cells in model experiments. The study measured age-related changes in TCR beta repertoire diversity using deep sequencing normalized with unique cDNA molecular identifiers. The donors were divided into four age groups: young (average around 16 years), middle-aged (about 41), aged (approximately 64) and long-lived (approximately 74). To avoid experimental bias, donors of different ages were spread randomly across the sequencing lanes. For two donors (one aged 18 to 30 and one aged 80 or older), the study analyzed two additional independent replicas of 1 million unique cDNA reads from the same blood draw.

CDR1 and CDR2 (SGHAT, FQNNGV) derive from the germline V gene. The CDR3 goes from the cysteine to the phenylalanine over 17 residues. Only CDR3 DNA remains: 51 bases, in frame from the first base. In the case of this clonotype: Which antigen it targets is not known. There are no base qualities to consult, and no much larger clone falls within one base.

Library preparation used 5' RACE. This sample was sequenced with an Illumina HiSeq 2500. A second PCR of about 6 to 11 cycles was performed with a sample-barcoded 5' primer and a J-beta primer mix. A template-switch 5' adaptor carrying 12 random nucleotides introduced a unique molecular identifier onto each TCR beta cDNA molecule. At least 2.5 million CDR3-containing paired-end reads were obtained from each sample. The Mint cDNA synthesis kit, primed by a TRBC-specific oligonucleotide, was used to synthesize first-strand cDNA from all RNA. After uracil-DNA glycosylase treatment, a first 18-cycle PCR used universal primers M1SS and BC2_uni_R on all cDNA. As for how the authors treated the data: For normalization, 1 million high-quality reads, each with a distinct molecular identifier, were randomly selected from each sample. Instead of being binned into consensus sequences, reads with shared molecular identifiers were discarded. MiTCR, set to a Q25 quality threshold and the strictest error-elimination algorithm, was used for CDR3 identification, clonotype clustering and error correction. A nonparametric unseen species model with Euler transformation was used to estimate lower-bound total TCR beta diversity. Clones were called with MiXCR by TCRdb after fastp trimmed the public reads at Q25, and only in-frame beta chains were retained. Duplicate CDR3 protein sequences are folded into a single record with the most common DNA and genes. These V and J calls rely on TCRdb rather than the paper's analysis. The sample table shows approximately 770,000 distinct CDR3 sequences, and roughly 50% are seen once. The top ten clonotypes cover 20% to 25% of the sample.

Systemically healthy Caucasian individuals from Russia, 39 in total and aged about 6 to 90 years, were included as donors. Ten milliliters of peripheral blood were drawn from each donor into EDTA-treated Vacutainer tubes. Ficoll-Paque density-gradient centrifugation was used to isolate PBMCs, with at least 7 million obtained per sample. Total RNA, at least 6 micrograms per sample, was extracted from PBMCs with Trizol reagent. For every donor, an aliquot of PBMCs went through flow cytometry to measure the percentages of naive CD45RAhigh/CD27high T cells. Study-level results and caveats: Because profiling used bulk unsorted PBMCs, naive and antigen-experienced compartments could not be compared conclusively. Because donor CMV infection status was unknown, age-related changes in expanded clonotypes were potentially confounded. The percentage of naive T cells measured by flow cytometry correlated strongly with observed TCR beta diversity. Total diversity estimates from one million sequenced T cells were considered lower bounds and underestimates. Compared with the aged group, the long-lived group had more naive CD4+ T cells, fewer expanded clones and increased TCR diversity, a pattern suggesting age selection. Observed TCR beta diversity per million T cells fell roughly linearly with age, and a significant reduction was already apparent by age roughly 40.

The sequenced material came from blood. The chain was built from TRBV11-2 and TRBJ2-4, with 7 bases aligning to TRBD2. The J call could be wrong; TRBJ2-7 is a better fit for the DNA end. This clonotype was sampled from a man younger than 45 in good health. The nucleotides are TGTGCCAGCAGCTTAGATAGTGGGCTCGCGGGAGCCCACGAGCAGTACTTC. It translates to CASSLDSGLAGAHEQYF.